These 23 T cell receptor beta chains were all obtained from the same sample, sequenced in a study of T cell changes during pregnancy in multiple sclerosis. TCRdb's copy holds only in-frame clones and misses some; the assay was immunoSEQ multiplex PCR. In the table there are about 53,000 clones, about nine tenths of which are singletons. The material sequenced was CD4+ T cells from peripheral blood mononuclear cells, taken in the third trimester of pregnancy. Receptors originate from a female donor with multiple sclerosis, enrolled in a pregnancy study.

This chain links TRBV5-1 with TRBJ2-5, with D possibly TRBD2 on 6 matching bases. CDR3 length equals 14 residues. Per germline, CDR1 SGHRS and CDR2 YFSETQ. The germline V and J ends were trimmed by 3 bases and 2 bases, with 11 bases remaining between them. This CDR3 is CASSSGTQQETQYF. In nucleotides, the CDR3 is TGCGCCAGCAGCTCCGGGACTCAGCAAGAGACCCAGTACTTC. The variable domain in full, with the rest retrieved from reference TRBV5-1 and TRBJ2-5, is KAGVTQTPRYLIKTRGQQVTLSCSPISGHRSVSWYQQTPGQGLQFLFEYFSETQRNKGNFPGRFSGRQFSNSRSEMNVSTLELGDSALYLCASSSGTQQETQYFGPGTRLLVL.

V gene TRBV19 combines with J gene TRBJ2-7, with 7 bases aligning to TRBD2. Germline V gives CDR1 LNHDA, CDR2 SQIVND (reference sequence). This CDR3 is 14 amino acids long. After removal of 7 bases from V and 1 base from J, the junction contained 7 bases not matched to a gene. CDR3 region: CASTPRGISYEQYF. The CDR3 DNA follows: TGTGCCAGTACCCCGCGGGGGATTTCCTACGAGCAGTACTTC. Full variable domain (outside the CDR3, taken from reference TRBV19 and TRBJ2-7): DGGITQSPKYLFRKEGQNVTLSCEQNLNHDAMYWYRQDPGQGLRLIYYSQIVNDFQKGDIAEGYSVSREKKESFPLTVTSAQKNPTAFYLCASTPRGISYEQYFGPGTRLTVT.

This sequence joins TRBV11-3 and TRBJ2-6; D is possibly TRBD2 (7 bases). V lost 3 bases and J 4 bases, leaving 10 bases between the germline ends. Germline V gene lookup returns CDR1 SGHNT and CDR2 YENEEA. The CDR3 contains 15 residues. In nucleotides, the CDR3 is TGTGCCAGCAGCTTCGGGGGGCCCGGGGCCAACGTCCTGACTTTC. Residues: CASSFGGPGANVLTF.

The chain employs TRBV19 and TRBJ1-5; the D gene is possibly TRBD1 (5 bases). The CDR3 contains 17 residues. The germline V gene encodes CDR1 LNHDA and CDR2 SQIVND (reference sequence). The V gene lost 3 bases and the J gene lost 3 bases, with 18 bases spanning the gap. The CDR3 DNA follows: TGTGCCAGTAGTATCCGCAGCGGGCAGGGCATCAATCAGCCCCAGCATTTT. Its protein product is CASSIRSGQGINQPQHF. Combining the CDR3 with reference TRBV19 and TRBJ1-5 gives the whole variable domain DGGITQSPKYLFRKEGQNVTLSCEQNLNHDAMYWYRQDPGQGLRLIYYSQIVNDFQKGDIAEGYSVSREKKESFPLTVTSAQKNPTAFYLCASSIRSGQGINQPQHFGDGTRLSIL.

The chain carries TRBV7-9 and TRBJ2-1; TRBD1 matches 10 bases. The CDR3 contains 16 residues. V trimming: 6 bases; J trimming: 6 bases; junction bases outside the gene matches: 11. The germline V gene has CDR1 SEHNR and CDR2 FQNEAQ (reference sequence). CDR3 DNA sequence: TGTGCCAGCAGGGTCTGGACAGGGGGTTATGGCAATGAGCAGTTCTTC. Its translation: CASRVWTGGYGNEQFF.

This chain joins TRBV29-1 and TRBJ1-1; possible D gene TRBD1, 6 bases. Between the trimmed V and J ends, which lost 2 bases and 0 bases, there was a span of 10 bases. There are 14 residues in the CDR3. Germline V gives CDR1 SQVTM, CDR2 ANQGSEA. The CDR3 DNA follows: TGCAGCGTTGAAAGGCAGGGGATGAACACTGAAGCTTTCTTT. It codes for CSVERQGMNTEAFF. The entire variable domain, with the rest obtained from reference TRBV29-1 and TRBJ1-1, is as follows: SAVISQKPSRDICQRGTSLTIQCQVDSQVTMMFWYRQQPGQSLTLIATANQGSEATYESGFVIDKFPISRPNLTFSTLTVSNMSPEDSSIYLCSVERQGMNTEAFFGQGTRLTVV.

V usage is TRBV10-3 and J usage is TRBJ2-7, with TRBD2 matching 15 bases. The CDR3 is 16 residues long. Germline V gene sequence: CDR1 ENHRY, CDR2 SYGVKD. The V gene end was trimmed by 11 bases and the J gene end by 2 bases; junction bases not matched to a gene: 10. The CDR3: CAHSGTSGGLPYEQYF. The DNA for the CDR3 is TGTGCCCACAGTGGGACTAGCGGGGGGTTACCCTACGAGCAGTACTTC.

The chain couples TRBV29-1 to TRBJ2-3, with 9 positions matching TRBD1. This CDR3 has 13 amino acids. Germline trimming cut 6 bases from V and 4 bases from J; bases unmatched to any gene: 5. Germline V gene lookup returns CDR1 SQVTM and CDR2 ANQGSEA. Here the CDR3 DNA reads TGCAGCGTCACCGGGACAGGGCCAGATACGCAGTATTTT. It is translated as CSVTGTGPDTQYF.

The V and J genes are TRBV7-3 and TRBJ2-3; the D gene is possibly TRBD2 (5 bases). V gave up 0 bases and J gave up 5 bases, with 9 bases separating them. The CDR3 runs to 14 residues. The germline CDR1 and CDR2 sequences are SGHTA and FQGTGA. CDR3 amino acids: CASSLTGRKDTQYF. CDR3 coding DNA: TGTGCCAGCAGCTTAACGGGGAGAAAAGATACGCAGTATTTT.

V is TRBV30 and J is TRBJ1-2; D unresolved. Trimming took 0 bases from V and 0 from J, leaving 8 bases between them. This CDR3 region has 14 residues. Germline assignment: CDR1 GTSNPN and CDR2 SVGIG (reference sequence). CDR3 sequence reads: CAWSVGDSNYGYTF. The CDR3 DNA is TGTGCCTGGAGTGTAGGAGATTCTAACTATGGCTACACCTTC.

The chain has TRBV6-5 and TRBJ1-2; D may be TRBD1 (5 bases). The CDR3 has 12 residues. The V gene lost 4 bases and the J gene lost 6 bases, with 9 bases spanning the gap. The germline V gene has CDR1 MNHEY and CDR2 SVGAGI. CDR3 region: CASSFAGDGYTF. DNA of the CDR3: TGTGCCAGCAGTTTTGCGGGGGATGGCTACACCTTC.

V is TRBV25-1 and J is TRBJ1-3; 8 bases are a match to TRBD1. The CDR3 is made up of 18 amino acids. Germline assignment: CDR1 MGHDK and CDR2 SYGVNS. V trimming: 3 bases; J trimming: 3 bases; junction bases outside the gene matches: 13. Here the CDR3 reads CASSDLGPGTGGGNTIYF. CDR3 nucleotide sequence: TGTGCCAGCAGTGATTTAGGACCGGGGACAGGAGGTGGAAACACCATATATTTT.

This chain joins TRBV30 and TRBJ2-3; 7 bases fit TRBD2. Germline lookup yields CDR1 GTSNPN and CDR2 SVGIG (reference sequence). The CDR3 is made up of 13 amino acids. Unmatched junction bases numbered 6, after V lost 3 bases and J lost 6 bases. CDR3: CAWRHGRLDTQYF. DNA of the CDR3: TGTGCCTGGAGGCACGGGAGGCTGGATACGCAGTATTTT.

The chain recombines TRBV6-4 with TRBJ1-1; 9 nucleotides align to TRBD1. From germline, CDR1 is MRHNA and CDR2 SNTAGT. The CDR3 loop spans 14 amino acids. With V trimmed by 4 bases and J by 1 base, 1 base remained unmatched. The CDR3 coding sequence is TGTGCCAGCAGTGCGGGACAGGGGAACACTGAAGCTTTCTTT. Translated, it gives CASSAGQGNTEAFF.

This chain links TRBV7-2 with TRBJ2-3, with D maybe TRBD2 (5 bases). Germline CDR1 SGHTA, CDR2 FQGNSA. The CDR3 contains 12 residues. Trimming took 4 bases from V and 6 from J, leaving 8 bases between them. CDR3 protein: CASSSTRDTQYF. The DNA for the CDR3 is TGTGCCAGCAGCTCCACTAGGGATACGCAGTATTTT.

The chain combines TRBV7-8 with TRBJ1-1, with a weak D call TRBD1 (6 bases). Trimming removed 5 bases from V and 1 base from J, with 11 bases in between. This CDR3 has 14 residues. Germline lookup yields CDR1 SGHVS and CDR2 FQNEAQ. CDR3 bases: TGTGCCAGCAGCACCGGACAGCCGAACACTGAAGCTTTCTTT. Translated: CASSTGQPNTEAFF.

The gene calls are TRBV9 and TRBJ1-1; D not resolved. The V end lost 4 bases, the J end lost 1 base, and 14 bases lay between the germline ends. CDR1 SGDLS and CDR2 YYNGEE come from the germline V gene. There are 15 residues in the CDR3. The chain's CDR3 is CASSITGSQNTEAFF. In DNA, the CDR3 is TGTGCCAGCAGCATAACCGGTTCCCAGAACACTGAAGCTTTCTTT. The whole variable domain, filled in from reference TRBV9 and TRBJ1-1, reads DSGVTQTPKHLITATGQRVTLRCSPRSGDLSVYWYQQSLDQGLQFLIQYYNGEERAKGNILERFSAQQFPDLHSELNLSSLELGDSALYFCASSITGSQNTEAFFGQGTRLTVV.

J is TRBJ2-6 and V is TRBV9; TRBD1 matches 8 bases. The V gene end was trimmed by 0 bases and the J gene end by 2 bases; junction bases not matched to a gene: 4. From germline, CDR1 is SGDLS and CDR2 YYNGEE. The CDR3 spans 17 residues. CDR3 in DNA: TGTGCCAGCAGCGTAGGGACAGGGATCGCTGGGGCCAACGTCCTGACTTTC. Its protein product is CASSVGTGIAGANVLTF.

This rearrangement joins TRBV7-9 to TRBJ1-1; possibly TRBD1 for D (6 bases). The V and J ends lost 4 bases and 5 bases respectively, with 14 bases between them. Looked up from germline, CDR1 is SEHNR and CDR2 is FQNEAQ (reference sequence). The CDR3 is 14 residues long. The CDR3 DNA follows: TGTGCCAGCAGCTCTGAGGGGGTGAGGACTGAAGCTTTCTTT. Its protein product is CASSSEGVRTEAFF.

This chain uses TRBV19 with TRBJ2-7; 8 positions agree with TRBD1. The length of the CDR3 is 15 residues. V shed 3 bases and J 5 bases; nucleotides not matched to a gene: 9. Germline V gene data show CDR1 as LNHDA and CDR2 as SQIVND (reference sequence). The CDR3 nucleotides read TGTGCCAGTAGTATCGGACAGGGTCTCCAAAACGAGCAGTACTTC. Its protein is CASSIGQGLQNEQYF.

V is TRBV9 and J is TRBJ2-1; 11 nucleotides match TRBD2. The CDR3 consists of 16 residues. Germline values: CDR1 SGDLS, CDR2 YYNGEE. The V and J ends lost 4 bases and 7 bases, in that order; junction bases with no gene match: 10. The CDR3 sequence is CASSHTASGGYNEQFF. The CDR3 DNA reads as TGTGCCAGCAGCCATACAGCTAGCGGGGGGTATAATGAGCAGTTCTTC.

This rearrangement joins TRBV6-5 to TRBJ2-3, with a possible D match to TRBD2 (6 bases). The CDR3 is 14 amino acids. Germline loops: CDR1 MNHEY, CDR2 SVGAGI. Trimming took 6 bases from V and 0 from J, leaving 10 bases between them. The DNA for the CDR3 is TGTGCCAGCAGCCCCGGGGGAAGCACAGATACGCAGTATTTT. Translated, it gives CASSPGGSTDTQYF.

This clone was seen a few times. The chain couples TRBV16 to TRBJ1-2; D may be TRBD1 (6 bases). Per germline, CDR1 KGHSY and CDR2 FQNENV. The CDR3 totals 13 residues. V lost 0 bases and J lost 8, with 10 bases in between. The CDR3 here is CASSQSGRGGYTF. CDR3 sequence (DNA): TGTGCCAGCAGCCAATCTGGCAGGGGCGGCTACACCTTC. The complete variable domain, with remaining parts taken from reference TRBV16 and TRBJ1-2, reads GEEVAQTPKHLVRGEGQKAKLYCAPIKGHSYVFWYQQVLKNEFKFLISFQNENVFDETGMPKERFSAKCLPNSPCSLEIQATKLEDSAVYFCASSQSGRGGYTFGSGTRLTVV.